These 30 T cell receptor beta chains came from one sample sequenced in a study of T cells in Graves' hyperthyroidism and ophthalmopathy. Template material for amplifying TCR beta CDR3 regions consisted of RNA transcripts. First-round RT-PCR targeting the TCR CDR3 was performed with the HTBI primer set. From the multiplex PCR reads, TCRdb called clonotypes with MiXCR, one entry per CDR3 protein. This table holds around 350,000 distinct CDR3 sequences, approximately 13% found once. Sequencing was carried out using blood. The receptors stem from a woman between 18 and 29 years old with Graves' hyperthyroidism.

This clonotype has only a few counts. The rearrangement joins TRBV24-1 to TRBJ1-2, with D uncertain. The germline V and J ends were trimmed by 3 bases and 8 bases, with 9 bases remaining between them. The germline V gene has CDR1 KGHDR and CDR2 SFDVKD. The CDR3 sequence is 12 residues long. For the CDR3, the DNA is TGTGCCACCAGTGATCTAGGCGGCGGCTACACCTTC. Protein: CATSDLGGGYTF.

This clonotype occurred many times. V and J are TRBV9 and TRBJ2-7; D is perhaps TRBD2 (7 bases). V was clipped by 0 bases and J by 4 bases, with 11 bases between them. The CDR3 sequence is 14 residues long. CDR1 is SGDLS, CDR2 YYNGEE, per germline. The CDR3 DNA follows: TGTGCCAGCAGCGTAGCCAGCGGGACATACGAGCAGTACTTC. It codes for CASSVASGTYEQYF. The full variable domain, in which reference TRBV9 and TRBJ2-7 provide the parts outside the CDR3, is DSGVTQTPKHLITATGQRVTLRCSPRSGDLSVYWYQQSLDQGLQFLIQYYNGEERAKGNILERFSAQQFPDLHSELNLSSLELGDSALYFCASSVASGTYEQYFGPGTRLTVT.

V is TRBV12-3 or TRBV12-4 and J is TRBJ2-3; 8 bases align to TRBD1. The V and J ends lost 2 bases and 2 bases, in that order; junction bases with no gene match: 6. The CDR3 contains 16 residues. DNA of the CDR3: TGTGCCAGCAGTTTAAGAGGGACAGGAACCACAGATACGCAGTATTTT. This gives the protein CASSLRGTGTTDTQYF.

The V call is TRBV5-1, the J call TRBJ2-5; D possibly corresponds to TRBD2 (6 bases). V was clipped by 2 bases and J by 4 bases, with 12 bases between them. This CDR3 has 14 amino acids. Germline V gene data show CDR1 as SGHRS and CDR2 as YFSETQ. CDR3 residues: CASSLDSGGETQYF. The DNA of the CDR3 is TGCGCCAGCAGCTTAGACTCCGGGGGAGAGACCCAGTACTTC.

This clonotype was seen ten or more times. The chain combines TRBV7-9 with TRBJ1-6, with 7 nucleotides matching TRBD1. V gave up 5 bases and J gave up 1 base; unmatched junction bases: 14. The CDR3 runs to 19 residues. Germline loops: CDR1 SEHNR, CDR2 FQNEAQ (reference sequence). The CDR3 DNA is TGTGCCAGCAGCGTACTGACAGGGCCGGGATGGTCCTATAATTCACCCCTCCACTTT. Protein product: CASSVLTGPGWSYNSPLHF. The full variable domain, in which reference TRBV7-9 and TRBJ1-6 provide the parts outside the CDR3, is DTGVSQNPRHKITKRGQNVTFRCDPISEHNRLYWYRQTLGQGPEFLTYFQNEAQLEKSRLLSDRFSAERPKGSFSTLEIQRTEQGDSAMYLCASSVLTGPGWSYNSPLHFGNGTRLTVT.

Only a few counts were recorded for this clonotype. The CDR3 DNA sequence: TGTGCCAGCAGCGGACTATTCGGGGGGGCCCAAAACATTCAGTACTTC. Its translation: CASSGLFGGAQNIQYF. The V and J genes are TRBV7-9 and TRBJ2-4; 8 positions match TRBD2. Germline loops: CDR1 SEHNR, CDR2 FQNEAQ (reference sequence). The CDR3 is 16 amino acids. With 5 bases clipped from V and 5 bases from J, the junction kept 11 bases outside the gene matches.

This clonotype appeared many times. The chain joins TRBV18 to TRBJ2-5; either TRBD1 or TRBD2 may fit D (6 bases each). The CDR3 contains 14 residues. Looked up from germline, CDR1 is KGHSH and CDR2 is LQKENI. Trimming stripped 0 bases from V and 6 bases from J, with 11 bases between. The CDR3 protein is CASSPPRDTQTQYF. CDR3 DNA sequence: TGTGCCAGCTCACCACCGCGGGACACACAGACCCAGTACTTC.

At least ten counts were recorded for this clonotype. The rearrangement uses TRBV12-3 or TRBV12-4 and TRBJ2-5, with D tentatively TRBD2 (7 bases). The V end was cut by 11 bases, the J end by 1 base, with 14 bases between. CDR3 size: 13 residues. CDR3 amino acids: CAVSRGPQETQYF. In DNA, the CDR3 is TGTGCCGTTTCGCGGGGGCCCCAAGAGACCCAGTACTTC.

Concerning this clonotype itself: At one of its ends the junction is not consistent with the germline gene, which may arise from a read error. The rearrangement links TRBV19 to TRBJ1-1; 9 bases match TRBD1. The CDR3 sequence is 14 residues long. From germline, CDR1 is LNHDA and CDR2 SQIVND (reference sequence). CDR3 residues: CSSSFTGGEDGTFF. The CDR3 bases are TGTTCCAGTAGTTTCACAGGGGGCGAAGATGGAACTTTCTTT. Full variable domain (rest looked up from reference TRBV19 and TRBJ1-1): DGGITQSPKYLFRKEGQNVTLSCEQNLNHDAMYWYRQDPGQGLRLIYYSQIVNDFQKGDIAEGYSVSREKKESFPLTVTSAQKNPTAFYLCSSSFTGGEDGTFFGQGTRLTVV.

This clonotype was detected ten times or more. The CDR3 protein is CASSPASANTGELFF. The CDR3 DNA reads as TGTGCCAGCTCCCCCGCAAGTGCGAACACCGGGGAGCTGTTTTTT. The J gene is TRBJ2-2, the V gene TRBV18, with no clear D. Germline values: CDR1 KGHSH, CDR2 LQKENI. Trimming shortened V by 6 bases and J by 0 bases, and 11 bases separated the two germline ends. CDR3 length: 15 amino acids.

This clonotype was counted many times. The chain combines TRBV4-3 with TRBJ1-2; D call uncertain. Germline V lookup: CDR1 LGHNA, CDR2 YSLEER. This CDR3 region has 12 residues. V was cut by 1 base and J by 7 bases, with 7 bases left in between. CDR3 nucleotides: TGCGCCAGCAGCCAAGGGTCTAGTGGCTACACCTTC. Translating it yields CASSQGSSGYTF.

This clonotype was observed a few times. CDR3 region: CAWSSSFWGTSYGYTF. The CDR3 bases are TGTGCCTGGAGTAGTTCTTTTTGGGGGACCTCCTATGGCTACACCTTC. The chain links TRBV30 to TRBJ1-2, with D perhaps matching TRBD1 (5 bases). The germline V and J ends were trimmed by 2 bases and 4 bases, with 20 bases remaining between them. Germline V gene data show CDR1 as GTSNPN and CDR2 as SVGIG (reference sequence). CDR3 length: 16 amino acids.

This clonotype was recorded many times. The CDR3: CAWRPPLRRVYGYTF. The DNA of the CDR3 is TGTGCCTGGCGGCCGCCCTTGAGGAGGGTCTATGGCTACACCTTC. The rearrangement joins TRBV30 to TRBJ1-2; unclear D gene. The germline V and J ends were trimmed by 5 bases and 4 bases, with 20 bases remaining between them. The CDR3 contains 15 residues. Per the germline V gene, CDR1 is GTSNPN and CDR2 is SVGIG (reference sequence).

In its sample, this clonotype was seen many times. CDR3 sequence (DNA): TGTGCCAGCATTGAGGACAGGGGAGGGGCAGATACGCAGTATTTT. Amino acid sequence: CASIEDRGGADTQYF. The chain uses TRBV6-1 and TRBJ2-3; 9 bases agree with TRBD1. J lost 4 bases, V lost 7 bases, and 9 bases had no gene match. Germline V gives CDR1 MNHNS, CDR2 SASEGT. CDR3 length equals 15 residues.

This clonotype was seen a handful of times. This may be a read error, as it is one base from a much larger clone. The chain carries TRBV3-2 and TRBJ1-3. TRBV3-2 is deemed a pseudogene. The CDR3 length is 14 residues. CDR3 coding DNA: TGTGCCGGCAGCCGGGTAAGCTCTGGAAACACCATATATTTT. Protein product: CAGSRVSSGNTIYF.

J is TRBJ1-3 and V is TRBV18; TRBD1 might be the D (5 bases). V was pared by 3 bases and J by 2 bases, with 17 bases between. Germline V gives CDR1 KGHSH, CDR2 LQKENI. This CDR3 is built from 17 residues. The CDR3 region is CASSPIRPMGAGNTIYF. The DNA for the CDR3 is TGTGCCAGCTCACCCATAAGGCCAATGGGGGCTGGAAACACCATATATTTT.

The gene calls are TRBV19 and TRBJ2-2, with TRBD1 matching 9 bases. The trim removed 7 bases at V and 0 bases at J, leaving 9 bases unmatched. Germline CDR1 and CDR2: LNHDA and SQIVND (reference sequence). CDR3 length: 17 residues. The CDR3 nucleotides are TGTGCCAGTATTGGGACAGGGCGGTTCGCGAACACCGGGGAGCTGTTTTTT. Residues: CASIGTGRFANTGELFF.

This clonotype was picked up many times. The V call is TRBV2, the J call TRBJ1-2; the D is unclear. Germline loops: CDR1 SNHLY, CDR2 FYNNEI. The V gene lost 7 bases and the J gene lost 0 bases, with 9 bases spanning the gap. This CDR3 has 13 amino acids. CDR3 amino acids: CASIQEPNYGYTF. CDR3 DNA sequence: TGTGCCAGCATTCAGGAGCCTAACTATGGCTACACCTTC.

This clonotype appeared a few times. V and J are TRBV5-1 and TRBJ2-3; 8 bases align to TRBD2. Germline CDR1 is SGHRS and CDR2 is YFSETQ. There are 16 residues in the CDR3. V trimming: 4 bases; J trimming: 4 bases; junction bases outside the gene matches: 11. The CDR3, as DNA: TGCGCCAGCAGCAGACTTGACGGGGGGGTCGCAGATACGCAGTATTTT. Translated, it gives CASSRLDGGVADTQYF. Full variable domain (missing parts from reference TRBV5-1 and TRBJ2-3): KAGVTQTPRYLIKTRGQQVTLSCSPISGHRSVSWYQQTPGQGLQFLFEYFSETQRNKGNFPGRFSGRQFSNSRSEMNVSTLELGDSALYLCASSRLDGGVADTQYFGPGTRLTVL.

Many counts were recorded for this clonotype. This chain links TRBV7-9 with TRBJ2-7; a weak D match, TRBD2 (5 bases). Trimming removed 4 bases from V and 6 bases from J, with 10 bases in between. CDR3 length: 12 residues. The V gene's germline CDR1 is SEHNR and CDR2 FQNEAQ (reference sequence). CDR3 protein: CASSSSGGEQYF. The CDR3 coding sequence is TGTGCCAGCAGCTCTTCAGGAGGCGAGCAGTACTTC.

The sample holds many counts of this clonotype. The chain is built from TRBV19 and TRBJ1-1; no reliable D call. CDR3 length: 14 amino acids. In germline, CDR1 is LNHDA, CDR2 SQIVND (reference sequence). Between the trimmed V and J ends, which lost 3 bases and 3 bases, there was a span of 11 bases. This chain's CDR3 is CASSISSVDTEAFF. Here the CDR3 DNA reads TGTGCCAGTAGTATTTCCAGTGTCGACACTGAAGCTTTCTTT.

This chain links TRBV6-5 with TRBJ1-2, with D possibly being TRBD1 (5 bases). V gave up 0 bases and J gave up 7 bases, with 12 bases separating them. CDR1 is MNHEY, CDR2 SVGAGI, per germline. The CDR3 runs to 14 residues. The chain's CDR3 is CASSYSGPGSGYTF. The CDR3 region has the DNA TGTGCCAGCAGTTACTCGGGGCCCGGGTCTGGCTACACCTTC.

This clonotype was seen many times. The genes are TRBV20-1 and TRBJ2-5, with D uncertain. Trimming pared 0 bases from V and 2 bases from J, leaving 13 bases between. Per germline, CDR1 DFQATT and CDR2 SNEGSKA (reference sequence). The CDR3 contains 15 residues. The CDR3 sequence: CSARDTRTLQETQYF. The DNA for the CDR3 is TGCAGTGCTAGAGATACCCGGACCTTACAAGAGACCCAGTACTTC.

This clonotype was observed many times. The chain links TRBV6-1 to TRBJ2-7; 9 bases align to TRBD2. The CDR3 covers 15 residues. Germline V gene data show CDR1 as MNHNS and CDR2 as SASEGT. After removal of 0 bases from V and 5 bases from J, the junction contained 5 bases not matched to a gene. CDR3 loop: CASSEAGGTSNEQYF. In DNA, the CDR3 is TGTGCCAGCAGTGAAGCGGGAGGGACTAGCAACGAGCAGTACTTC.

There are a few counts of this clonotype. The V call is TRBV2, the J call TRBJ1-5; 9 bases align to TRBD1. J lost 6 bases, V lost 1 base, and 7 bases had no gene match. Germline lookup yields CDR1 SNHLY and CDR2 FYNNEI. This CDR3 spans 16 amino acids. This chain's CDR3 is CASSEEGTGPGQPQHF. The DNA of the CDR3 is TGTGCCAGCAGTGAAGAAGGGACAGGGCCCGGTCAGCCCCAGCATTTT.

This clonotype occurred many times. The chain recombines TRBV5-1 with TRBJ2-3; 9 nucleotides match TRBD1. Germline lookup yields CDR1 SGHRS and CDR2 YFSETQ. The CDR3 is made up of 16 amino acids. J lost 3 bases, V lost 0 bases, and 5 bases had no gene match. This CDR3 is CASSLAGQGRTDTQYF. CDR3 bases: TGCGCCAGCAGCTTGGCCGGACAGGGGAGGACAGATACGCAGTATTTT.

As for this clonotype: Compared with germline, one end of the junction differs, possibly owing to a read error. The CDR3 coding sequence is TGTGCCAGCAGTGCAACACAGGACTTTAATCAGGCCCAGCATTTT. As protein: CASSATQDFNQAQHF. The chain links TRBV28 to TRBJ1-5; maybe TRBD1 (5 bases). Germline CDR1 MDHEN, CDR2 SYDVKM. The CDR3 extends over 15 amino acids.

This clonotype was counted many times. DNA of the CDR3: TGTGCCAGCAGCGGGACAGGGGGTGGCTATGGCTACACCTTC. This gives the protein CASSGTGGGYGYTF. The genes are TRBV9 and TRBJ1-2, with 10 bases that match TRBD1. The CDR3 spans 14 residues. Per germline, CDR1 SGDLS and CDR2 YYNGEE. Trimming took 3 bases from V and 4 from J; bases not matched to a gene: 3. Filled out from reference TRBV9 and TRBJ1-2, the complete variable domain reads DSGVTQTPKHLITATGQRVTLRCSPRSGDLSVYWYQQSLDQGLQFLIQYYNGEERAKGNILERFSAQQFPDLHSELNLSSLELGDSALYFCASSGTGGGYGYTFGSGTRLTVV.

The chain is built from TRBV5-8 and TRBJ1-2; no reliable D call. This CDR3 is 8 amino acids long. Germline CDR1 is SGHTS and CDR2 is YDEGEE. Trimming took 9 bases from V and 5 from J, leaving 2 bases between them. The CDR3 DNA reads as TGTGCCATATATGGCTACACCTTC. Amino acid sequence: CAIYGYTF. The variable domain in full, with the rest retrieved from reference TRBV5-8 and TRBJ1-2, is EAGVTQSPTHLIKTRGQQATLRCSPISGHTSVYWYQQALGLGLQFLLWYDEGEERNRGNFPPRFSGRQFPNYSSELNVNALELEDSALYLCAIYGYTFGSGTRLTVV.

This clonotype was observed many times. The chain recombines TRBV3-1 with TRBJ2-7, with D unclear. The CDR3 extends over 14 amino acids. Trimming left V 0 bases short and J 7 bases short, with 13 bases between. Germline lookup yields CDR1 LGHDT and CDR2 YNNKEL (reference sequence). Written as DNA, the CDR3 is TGTGCCAGCAGCCAAGATAAGGCCGCGCTGGAGCAGTACTTC. Amino acid sequence: CASSQDKAALEQYF.